This TCR beta chain was sequenced in a study of cytomegalovirus exposure and HLA in healthy donors. The study's findings and limits: A few of the chains that were CMV-associated were confirmed in vitro to be specific for CMV antigens. No immune exposure information besides CMV serostatus was available.

13 Jbeta primers and 60 Vbeta primers were used for the PCR. Libraries were prepared by immunoSEQ multiplex PCR; TCRdb keeps only in-frame clonotypes and omits some of them. The table shows over 150,000 clones, with 80% occurring only once. Germline V gene lookup returns CDR1 SEHNR and CDR2 FQNEAQ (reference sequence). The CDR3 totals 15 residues. Trimming removed 3 bases from V and 2 bases from J, with 13 bases in between. For this clone: Its matching antigen is unknown. This likely stems from a read error, as it lies one base from a far larger clone.

V is TRBV7-9 and J is TRBJ1-2, with D perhaps TRBD1 (6 bases). The sequence was obtained from a young man in good health and CMV-seropositive. Material: PBMCs. The CDR3 DNA reads as TGTGCCAGCAGCTTGCACACAGGGCAAAACTATGGCTACACCTTC. Encoded protein: CASSLHTGQNYGYTF.